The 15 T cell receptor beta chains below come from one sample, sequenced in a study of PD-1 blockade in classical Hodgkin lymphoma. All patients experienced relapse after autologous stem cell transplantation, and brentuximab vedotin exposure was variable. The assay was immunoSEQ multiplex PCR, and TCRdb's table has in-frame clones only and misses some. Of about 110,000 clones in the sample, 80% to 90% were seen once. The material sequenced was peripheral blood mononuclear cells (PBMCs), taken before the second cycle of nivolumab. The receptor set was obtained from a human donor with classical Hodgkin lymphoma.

Here the CDR3 reads CASSSEASGSFYNEQFF. The CDR3, as DNA: TGTGCCAGTAGTTCGGAGGCTAGCGGGAGTTTCTACAATGAGCAGTTCTTC. V usage is TRBV19 and J usage is TRBJ2-1; 10 positions match TRBD2. This CDR3 spans 17 amino acids. Germline V gene sequence: CDR1 LNHDA, CDR2 SQIVND (reference sequence). Trimming removed 5 bases from V and 3 bases from J; junction bases left unmatched: 10.

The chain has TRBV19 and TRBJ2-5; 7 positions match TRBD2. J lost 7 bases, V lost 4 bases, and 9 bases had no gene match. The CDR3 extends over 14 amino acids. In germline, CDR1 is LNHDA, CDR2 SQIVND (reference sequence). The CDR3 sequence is CASSTGEGLGTQYF. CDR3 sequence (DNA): TGTGCCAGTAGTACCGGGGAGGGGTTGGGGACCCAGTACTTC.

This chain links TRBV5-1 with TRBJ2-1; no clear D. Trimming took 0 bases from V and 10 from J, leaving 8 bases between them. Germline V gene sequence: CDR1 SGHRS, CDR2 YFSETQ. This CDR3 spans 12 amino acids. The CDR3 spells CASSLAAVEQFF. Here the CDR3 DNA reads TGCGCCAGCAGCTTGGCCGCGGTGGAGCAGTTCTTC.

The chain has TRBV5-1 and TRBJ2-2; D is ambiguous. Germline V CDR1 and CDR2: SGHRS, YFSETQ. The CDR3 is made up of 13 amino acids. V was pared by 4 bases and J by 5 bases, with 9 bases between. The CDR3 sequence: CASSPFPTGELFF. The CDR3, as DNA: TGCGCCAGCAGCCCTTTCCCAACCGGGGAGCTGTTTTTT.

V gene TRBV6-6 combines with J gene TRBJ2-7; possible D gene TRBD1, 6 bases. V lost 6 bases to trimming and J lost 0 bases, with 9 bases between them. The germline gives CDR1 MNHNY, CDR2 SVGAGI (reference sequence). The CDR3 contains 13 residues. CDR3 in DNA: TGTGCCAGCAGGAAACAGGGCTCCTACGAGCAGTACTTC. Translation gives CASRKQGSYEQYF.

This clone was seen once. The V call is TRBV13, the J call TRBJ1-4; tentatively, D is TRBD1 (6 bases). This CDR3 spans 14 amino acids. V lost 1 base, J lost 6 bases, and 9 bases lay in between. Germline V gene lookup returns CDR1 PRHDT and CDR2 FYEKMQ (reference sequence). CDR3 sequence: CASSLEQGDEKLFF. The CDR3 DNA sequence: TGTGCCAGCAGCTTAGAACAGGGAGATGAAAAACTGTTTTTT.

The CDR3 region is CASSLVWYNEQFF. The CDR3 nucleotides read TGTGCCAGCAGTTTAGTTTGGTACAATGAGCAGTTCTTC. The rearrangement joins TRBV27 to TRBJ2-1; D remains ambiguous. The CDR3 covers 13 residues. Trimming left V 2 bases short and J 4 bases short, with 6 bases between. Germline assignment: CDR1 MNHEY and CDR2 SMNVEV (reference sequence).

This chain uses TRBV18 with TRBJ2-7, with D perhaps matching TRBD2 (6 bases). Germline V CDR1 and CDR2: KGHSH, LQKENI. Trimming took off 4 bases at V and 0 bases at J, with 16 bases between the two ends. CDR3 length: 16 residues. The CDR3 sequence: CASSLLLALTSYEQYF. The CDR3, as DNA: TGTGCCAGCTCACTATTACTAGCCTTGACCTCCTACGAGCAGTACTTC.

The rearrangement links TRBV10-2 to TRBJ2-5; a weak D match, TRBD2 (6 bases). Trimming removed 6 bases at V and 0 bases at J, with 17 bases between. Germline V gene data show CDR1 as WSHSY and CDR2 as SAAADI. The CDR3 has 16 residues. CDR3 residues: CASSQLDGEDQETQYF. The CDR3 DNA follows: TGCGCCAGCAGCCAATTGGATGGGGAGGACCAAGAGACCCAGTACTTC.

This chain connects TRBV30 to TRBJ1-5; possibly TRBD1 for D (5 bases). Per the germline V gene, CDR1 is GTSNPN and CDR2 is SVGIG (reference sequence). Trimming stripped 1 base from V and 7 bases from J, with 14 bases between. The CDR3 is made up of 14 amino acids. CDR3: CAWSGGPGGQPQHF. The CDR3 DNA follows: TGTGCCTGGAGTGGGGGTCCGGGGGGGCAGCCCCAGCATTTT.

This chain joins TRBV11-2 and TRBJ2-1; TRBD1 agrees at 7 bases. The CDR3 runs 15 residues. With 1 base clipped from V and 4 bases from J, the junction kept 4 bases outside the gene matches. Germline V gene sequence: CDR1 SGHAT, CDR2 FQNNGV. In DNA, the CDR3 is TGTGCCAGCAGCTTAGGGGGGACAGTTTACAATGAGCAGTTCTTC. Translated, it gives CASSLGGTVYNEQFF. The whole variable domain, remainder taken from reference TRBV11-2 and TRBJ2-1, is EAGVAQSPRYKIIEKRQSVAFWCNPISGHATLYWYQQILGQGPKLLIQFQNNGVVDDSQLPKDRFSAERLKGVDSTLKIQPAKLEDSAVYLCASSLGGTVYNEQFFGPGTRLTVL.

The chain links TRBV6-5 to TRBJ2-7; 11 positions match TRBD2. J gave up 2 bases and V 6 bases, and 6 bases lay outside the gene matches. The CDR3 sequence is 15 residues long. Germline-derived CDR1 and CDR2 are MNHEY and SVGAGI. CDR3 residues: CASSVGTSGTYEQYF. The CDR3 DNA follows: TGTGCCAGCAGCGTTGGGACTAGCGGTACCTACGAGCAGTACTTC.

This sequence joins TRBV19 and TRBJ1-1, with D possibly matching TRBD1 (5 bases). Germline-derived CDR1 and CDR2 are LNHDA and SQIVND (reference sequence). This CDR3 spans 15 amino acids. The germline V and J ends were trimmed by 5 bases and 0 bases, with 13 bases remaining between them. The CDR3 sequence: CASSPQGDMNTEAFF. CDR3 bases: TGTGCCAGTAGTCCCCAGGGCGACATGAACACTGAAGCTTTCTTT.

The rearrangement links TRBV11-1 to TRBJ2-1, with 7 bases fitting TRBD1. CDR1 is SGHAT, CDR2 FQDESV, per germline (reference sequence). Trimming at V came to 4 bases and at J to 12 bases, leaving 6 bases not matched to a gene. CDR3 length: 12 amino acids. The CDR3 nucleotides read TGTGCCAGCAGCTCCGAAGGGGACAGGCAGTTCTTC. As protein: CASSSEGDRQFF.

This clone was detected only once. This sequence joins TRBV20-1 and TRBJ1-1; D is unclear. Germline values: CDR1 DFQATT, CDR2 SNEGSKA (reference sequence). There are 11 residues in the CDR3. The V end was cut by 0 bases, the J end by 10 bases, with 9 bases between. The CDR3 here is CSARDYPGAFF. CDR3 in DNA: TGCAGTGCTAGAGATTACCCTGGAGCTTTCTTT.